One and the same sample provided the 12 T cell receptor beta chains below, sequenced in a study of OX40 agonist ivuxolimab in advanced cancers. Some clones are missing from TCRdb's copy, which holds only in-frame ones; the method was immunoSEQ multiplex PCR. The data contain about 60,000 clones, roughly 86% of them singletons. The sample was CD4+ or CD8+ T cells sorted from blood, taken in a trial of the OX40 agonist ivuxolimab. The origin of the receptors is an adult with an advanced solid tumor such as melanoma, head and neck, liver or kidney cancer.

This clone was seen once. V usage is TRBV4-1 and J usage is TRBJ1-5; D remains unclear. CDR3 length equals 14 residues. The V and J ends lost 0 bases and 4 bases respectively, with 7 bases between them. CDR1 is MGHRA and CDR2 is YSYEKL in the germline V gene. The CDR3 region is CASSQDRINQPQHF. The CDR3 region has the DNA TGCGCCAGCAGCCAAGACAGGATTAATCAGCCCCAGCATTTT.

This chain connects TRBV9 to TRBJ2-5, with 7 bases identical to TRBD1. The CDR3 sequence is 15 residues long. J gave up 2 bases and V 2 bases, and 6 bases lay outside the gene matches. Germline loops: CDR1 SGDLS, CDR2 YYNGEE. The CDR3: CASSVGTVPQETQYF. The CDR3 DNA is TGTGCCAGCAGCGTCGGGACAGTCCCACAAGAGACCCAGTACTTC.

This sequence joins TRBV14 and TRBJ1-2, with D hard to call. Germline-derived CDR1 and CDR2 are SGHDN and FVKESK. Trimming removed 4 bases at V and 2 bases at J, with 11 bases between. This CDR3 has 14 amino acids. This CDR3 reads CASSPPRGNYGYTF. The CDR3 DNA sequence: TGTGCCAGCAGCCCCCCTCGCGGGAACTATGGCTACACCTTC.

This rearrangement joins TRBV19 to TRBJ2-4, with a tentative D call TRBD1 (6 bases). With 5 bases removed from V and 0 bases from J, the gap between germline ends came to 17 bases. The CDR3 has 17 residues. Germline V gene data show CDR1 as LNHDA and CDR2 as SQIVND (reference sequence). The CDR3 nucleotides are TGTGCCAGTAGTCCCTGGGTCAGGGGAAGAGCCAAAAACATTCAGTACTTC. Translation gives CASSPWVRGRAKNIQYF.

The V gene is TRBV9, the J gene TRBJ2-1; 8 bases fit TRBD2. The germline CDR1 and CDR2 sequences are SGDLS and YYNGEE. V trimming: 5 bases; J trimming: 7 bases; junction bases outside the gene matches: 11. The CDR3 is 15 amino acids. Here the CDR3 reads CASSSGSGRRNEQFF. CDR3 bases: TGTGCCAGCAGTTCAGGGAGCGGGAGACGGAATGAGCAGTTCTTC.

The chain uses TRBV5-4 and TRBJ1-6; D uncertain. Germline V CDR1 and CDR2: SGHNT, YYREEE (reference sequence). Trimming took off 4 bases at V and 7 bases at J, with 18 bases between the two ends. CDR3 size: 16 residues. As DNA, the CDR3 is TGTGCCAGCAGCCCTGGACGGATCCTAACGAATTCACCCCTCCACTTT. The encoded protein is CASSPGRILTNSPLHF.

The chain carries TRBV6-1 and TRBJ2-5; 7 bases match TRBD1. The CDR3 extends over 13 amino acids. Germline values: CDR1 MNHNS, CDR2 SASEGT. J was trimmed by 4 bases and V by 3 bases; bases with no gene match: 2. The CDR3 region is CASSDNRGETQYF. In DNA, the CDR3 is TGTGCCAGCAGTGACAACAGGGGAGAGACCCAGTACTTC.

The rearrangement links TRBV27 to TRBJ2-3; tentative D call: TRBD2 (5 bases). V was shortened by 4 bases and J by 0 bases, with 11 bases between the two germline ends. The germline gives CDR1 MNHEY, CDR2 SMNVEV (reference sequence). This CDR3 contains 15 residues. CDR3 protein: CASSSDYYSTDTQYF. CDR3 DNA: TGTGCCAGCAGTTCAGACTATTATAGCACAGATACGCAGTATTTT.

The V and J genes are TRBV5-4 and TRBJ2-7; 8 bases are a match to TRBD1. Germline assignment: CDR1 SGHNT and CDR2 YYREEE (reference sequence). The CDR3 has 15 amino acids. The junction had 5 bases not matched to a gene; V was cut back by 0 bases and J by 3 bases. CDR3 residues: CASSLEQGTGYEQYF. CDR3 nucleotide sequence: TGTGCCAGCAGCTTGGAACAGGGGACAGGCTACGAGCAGTACTTC.

This chain uses TRBV7-2 with TRBJ2-1; D possibly corresponds to TRBD2 (5 bases). Trimming left V 4 bases short and J 7 bases short, with 17 bases between. This CDR3 region has 15 residues. Germline CDR1 and CDR2: SGHTA and FQGNSA. The CDR3 nucleotides read TGTGCCAGCAGCTCCCAGTCAGGACTGAGAAATGAGCAGTTCTTC. Encoded protein: CASSSQSGLRNEQFF.

This clone was counted a few times. The gene calls are TRBV20-1 and TRBJ1-4; D ambiguous. This CDR3 region has 10 residues. The germline CDR1 and CDR2 sequences are DFQATT and SNEGSKA (reference sequence). The V end was cut by 4 bases, the J end by 5 bases, with 2 bases between. The CDR3 here is CSATNEKLFF. As DNA, the CDR3 is TGCAGTGCTACCAATGAAAAACTGTTTTTT.

The V call is TRBV7-8, the J call TRBJ1-2, with 8 bases fitting TRBD1. V dropped 5 bases and J dropped 8; count of bases not matched to a gene: 7. The CDR3 length is 13 residues. The germline V gene encodes CDR1 SGHVS and CDR2 FQNEAQ. In nucleotides, the CDR3 is TGTGCCAGCAGCCCAGGGGGCGCGGGCGGCTACACCTTC. Encoded protein: CASSPGGAGGYTF.